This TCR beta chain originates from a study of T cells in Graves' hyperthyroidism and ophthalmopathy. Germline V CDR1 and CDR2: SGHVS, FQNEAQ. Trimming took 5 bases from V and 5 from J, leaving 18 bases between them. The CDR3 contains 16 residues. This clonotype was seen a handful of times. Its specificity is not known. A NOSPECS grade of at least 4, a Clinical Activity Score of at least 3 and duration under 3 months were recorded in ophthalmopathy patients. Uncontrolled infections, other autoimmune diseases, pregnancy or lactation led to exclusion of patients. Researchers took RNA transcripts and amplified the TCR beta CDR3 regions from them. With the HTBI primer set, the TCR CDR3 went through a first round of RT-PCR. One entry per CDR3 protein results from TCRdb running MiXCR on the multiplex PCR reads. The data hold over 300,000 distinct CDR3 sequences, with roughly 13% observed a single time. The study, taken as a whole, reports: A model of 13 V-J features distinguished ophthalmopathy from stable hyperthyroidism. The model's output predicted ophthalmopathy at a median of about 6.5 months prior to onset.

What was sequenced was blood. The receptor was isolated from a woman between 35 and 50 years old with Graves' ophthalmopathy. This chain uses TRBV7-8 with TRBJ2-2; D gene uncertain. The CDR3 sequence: CASSLLGRLRTGELFF. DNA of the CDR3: TGTGCCAGCAGCCTCCTGGGTCGATTGAGAACCGGGGAGCTGTTTTTT.